The present entry profiles one TCR beta chain with its context. The data belong to a study of blood T cell repertoires in COVID-19. With 0 bases removed from V and 7 bases from J, the gap between germline ends came to 17 bases. Germline CDR1 SGHRS, CDR2 YFSETQ. This CDR3 spans 16 amino acids. Source study methods: Reference gene primer amplification gave estimated nucleated cell counts. Sequencing used immunoSEQ multiplex PCR; TCRdb keeps in-frame clones, though not all of them. The V and J calls and clone size were taken over from that table, and D and trimming were inferred from the DNA. The profile covers about 160,000 clones, with just over 90% appearing a single time and 2% to 3% taken by the ten largest.

The rearrangement links TRBV5-1 to TRBJ1-5, with a tentative D call TRBD1 (5 bases). Sequences were obtained from peripheral blood. The TCR sequence derives from a man between 18 and 35 years old with acute or convalescent COVID-19. The CDR3 sequence is CASSLVPAGSGQPQHF. The CDR3 bases are TGCGCCAGCAGCTTGGTTCCCGCAGGGTCTGGGCAGCCCCAGCATTTT.